The clone carrying this T cell receptor (beta chain) was counted only a few times. Its specificity is unknown. V was pared by 1 base and J by 5 bases, with 11 bases between. Germline V gene sequence: CDR1 SGHRS, CDR2 YFSETQ. The CDR3 has 14 amino acids. TCRdb re-called the PCR reads through MiXCR, storing one row per CDR3 protein. The table includes 88,000 or so distinct CDR3 sequences, around 20% detected once. This sample stems from a study of molecular identifiers for immune sequencing clone quantification. Study-wide findings and caveats: Underestimated sizes of highly expanded clones could result from identical TCR molecules that share a barcode.

CD8+CD4-CCR7+CD45RA+ cells were sorted as naive CD8 T cells. The sample was naive CD8+ T cells from blood, with Jurkat cell RNA spiked in. This sample's subset: FACS-sorted CD8+CD4-CCR7+CD45RA+ naive T cells. The J gene is TRBJ2-3, the V gene TRBV5-1; unclear D gene. The origin of this receptor is a human donor in good health. Some libraries in this study had Jurkat cell RNA spiked in. This CDR3 is CASSLLASRDTQYF. The CDR3 region has the DNA TGCGCCAGCAGCTTGTTGGCATCGCGAGATACGCAGTATTTT.